This T cell receptor beta chain was found in a study of blood T cell repertoires in COVID-19. Study-level information: T cells, B-cell-depleted T cells, or PBMCs supplied cDNA or gDNA.

In the original workflow: Amplifying reference gene primers gave estimates of nucleated cell counts. Using immunoSEQ multiplex PCR, the repertoire was profiled, and TCRdb retains in-frame clones only, with some absent. D and trimming were read from the DNA, whereas the V and J calls and clone size are those reported in that table. This sample has almost 65,000 clones; approximately 90% occur once, and the top ten carry around 10%. The age range of participants was about 18 to 90 years, with residence in approximately 25 US areas. For recovered donors of Cohort 3, there were two negative PCRs, clearance, or symptom resolution. This clone ranks as medium-sized. Trimming shortened V by 0 bases and J by 6 bases, and 9 bases separated the two germline ends. Germline V gene lookup returns CDR1 SGHTA and CDR2 FQGNSA. The CDR3 is 14 residues long.

The sequenced sample consisted of PBMCs or T cells enriched from blood (not recorded which). The chain is built from TRBV7-2 and TRBJ2-1, with D possibly matching TRBD1 (6 bases). This clonotype originated in a woman in her thirties or forties who had recovered from COVID-19. The CDR3 bases are TGTGCCAGCAGCTTAGCAGCAGGGGCCAATGAGCAGTTCTTC. Its translation is CASSLAAGANEQFF. Full variable domain (outside the CDR3, taken from reference TRBV7-2 and TRBJ2-1): GAGVSQSPSNKVTEKGKDVELRCDPISGHTALYWYRQSLGQGLEFLIYFQGNSAPDKSGLPSDRFSAERTGGSVSTLTIQRTQQEDSAVYLCASSLAAGANEQFFGPGTRLTVL.